What follows is one T cell receptor beta chain and its context. The V gene's germline CDR1 is SGDLS and CDR2 YYNGEE. The CDR3 is made up of 16 amino acids. The trim removed 4 bases at V and 2 bases at J, leaving 8 bases unmatched. With molecular barcodes, quantitative 5'-RACE was used to make the TCR beta libraries. TCRdb reprocessed the 5' RACE reads with MiXCR, giving one entry per CDR3 protein. Among roughly 230,000 distinct CDR3 sequences listed, under 20% were seen once. This sample was included in a study of CD8 T cells in ankylosing spondylitis. The sample comprised blood, either unsorted or a sorted T cell fraction (not recorded which). This receptor was taken from a male donor with ankylosing spondylitis or in good health (not recorded which). The chain uses TRBV9 and TRBJ2-5; 10 nucleotides align to TRBD1. The DNA of the CDR3 is TGTGCCAGCAGCCCAGGGACAGGGGTTACACAAGAGACCCAGTACTTC. This encodes CASSPGTGVTQETQYF.